The entry below gives a single T cell receptor beta chain sequence along with its context. Its cognate antigen is unknown. Both TRBC1 and TRBC2 were covered by a beta constant-region primer of two equimolar oligonucleotides. Ligated cDNA was amplified by four rounds of PCR with nested alpha and beta constant-region primers and SP2. TCRdb passed the UMI-ligation and nested PCR reads through MiXCR, listing each CDR3 protein once. The repertoire holds around 93,000 distinct CDR3 sequences, 11% seen once, with more than 0.13% in the top ten. The sample originates from a study of naive and memory T cell subsets. Study results and caveats: A few larger clonotypes appeared in naive repertoires, especially CD8, possibly memory cells re-expressing CD45RA.

This TCR was recovered from a human donor in good health. The sequenced material came from naive CD4+ T cells from blood.

CDR3: CASSPRTGGMNTEAFF. The CDR3 DNA reads TGTGCCAGCTCACCAAGGACAGGGGGCATGAACACTGAAGCTTTCTTT. The chain recombines TRBV18 with TRBJ1-1, with 11 bases aligning to TRBD1. The trim removed 2 bases at V and 0 bases at J, leaving 2 bases unmatched. This CDR3 is built from 16 residues. Per germline, CDR1 KGHSH and CDR2 LQKENI.